This TCR beta chain was sequenced during a study of shared clonotypes between healthy human individuals. Germline CDR1 reads ENHRY; CDR2 reads SYGVKD. The CDR3 runs 20 residues. J gave up 0 bases and V 6 bases, and 14 bases lay outside the gene matches. This clone was seen a single time. Some clones are missing from TCRdb's copy, which holds only in-frame ones; the method was immunoSEQ multiplex PCR. The sample lists about 1 million clones, around 75% occurring once. This receptor was obtained from a man between 18 and 29 years old in good health. The genes are TRBV10-3 and TRBJ2-6, with TRBD1 matching 10 bases. Material: memory CD4+ T cells sorted from blood. Subset: CD45RA-negative fraction. CDR3 sequence reads: CAIRPGQGSPSPSGANVLTF. CDR3 in DNA: TGTGCCATCAGGCCGGGACAGGGGTCTCCCTCCCCCTCTGGGGCCAACGTCCTGACTTTC.